What follows are 26 T cell receptor beta chains derived from one specimen sequenced in a study of regulatory T cells in long-lasting Graves disease. iRepertoire HTBI primers and Arm-PCR of CDR3 regions built TCR beta libraries. TCRdb recomputed calls from the multiplex PCR reads with MiXCR, one row per CDR3 protein. The sample records about 530,000 distinct CDR3 sequences, about 16% being singletons. Sample time point: newly diagnosed GD, antithyroid drugs for less than 3 months. Following extraction of RNA from PBMCs, that RNA was used to make the TCR library. This sample was shared with a second study, whose subject was T cells in Graves' hyperthyroidism and ophthalmopathy.

The material sequenced was peripheral blood mononuclear cells (PBMCs), taken at new diagnosis, from a patient treated with antithyroid drugs. These receptors originate from a woman aged 40-65 years with Graves disease.

This clonotype was detected a few times. The chain carries TRBV24-1 and TRBJ2-1; 8 bases are a match to TRBD2. Trimming cost V 3 bases and J 6 bases; bases outside gene matches: 6. The CDR3 extends over 15 amino acids. Germline V lookup: CDR1 KGHDR, CDR2 SFDVKD. The chain's CDR3 is CATSDPSGGINEQFF. CDR3 coding DNA: TGTGCCACCAGTGATCCGTCGGGGGGGATCAATGAGCAGTTCTTC.

In this sample, this clonotype turned up many times. The V call is TRBV3-1, the J call TRBJ1-3; maybe TRBD1 (5 bases). The ends were cut back, 4 bases at V and 4 bases at J, with 14 bases in the middle. The CDR3 consists of 15 residues. Germline assignment: CDR1 LGHDT and CDR2 YNNKEL (reference sequence). CDR3 nucleotides: TGTGCCAGCAGCCGAAAACGACAGACAGGAAACACCATATATTTT. Its translation: CASSRKRQTGNTIYF. Supplemented by reference TRBV3-1 and TRBJ1-3, the full variable domain reads DTAVSQTPKYLVTQMGNDKSIKCEQNLGHDTMYWYKQDSKKFLKIMFSYNNKELIINETVPNRFSPKSPDKAHLNLHINSLELGDSAVYFCASSRKRQTGNTIYFGEGSWLTVV.

This clonotype was picked up many times. This chain uses TRBV7-9 with TRBJ1-1, with D unclear. The CDR3 totals 14 residues. Trimming cost V 5 bases and J 1 base, with 11 bases left between them. Germline V gene sequence: CDR1 SEHNR, CDR2 FQNEAQ (reference sequence). The CDR3 spells CASSPGPANTEAFF. In nucleotides, the CDR3 is TGTGCCAGCAGCCCGGGTCCAGCGAACACTGAAGCTTTCTTT.

The V and J genes are TRBV6-1 and TRBJ1-5; a possible D gene is TRBD1 (6 bases). This CDR3 comprises 16 residues. With 4 bases removed from V and 0 bases from J, the gap between germline ends came to 13 bases. The germline V gene encodes CDR1 MNHNS and CDR2 SASEGT. In DNA form, the CDR3 reads TGTGCCAGCAGTGGGACAGCCTATATTAGCAATCAGCCCCAGCATTTT. Amino acids: CASSGTAYISNQPQHF.

The table lists this clonotype with many counts. The chain uses TRBV6-2 or TRBV6-3 and TRBJ2-7; TRBD1 is a possible D gene (5 bases). V lost 6 bases and J 3 bases, leaving 15 bases between the germline ends. Germline-derived CDR1 and CDR2 are MNHEY and SVGEGT. This CDR3 contains 14 residues. The CDR3 spells CASSTTTDSYEQYF. CDR3 coding DNA: TGTGCCAGCAGCACCACGACAGACAGCTACGAGCAGTACTTC.

The V gene is TRBV29-1, the J gene TRBJ1-3; D might be TRBD1 (5 bases). V dropped 0 bases and J dropped 3 bases, with 9 bases sitting between them. The CDR3 is made up of 14 amino acids. Germline loops: CDR1 SQVTM, CDR2 ANQGSEA. The CDR3 DNA sequence: TGCAGCGTTGAAGATGGAGGGGTTGGAAACACCATATATTTT. It specifies CSVEDGGVGNTIYF.

This clonotype has a count of ten or more. The chain uses TRBV5-1 and TRBJ1-2; 9 nucleotides match TRBD1. Trimming at V came to 2 bases and at J to 0 bases, leaving 5 bases not matched to a gene. CDR3 size: 16 residues. Germline CDR1 and CDR2: SGHRS and YFSETQ. The CDR3 sequence: CASSFDRGSPNYGYTF. The CDR3 coding sequence is TGCGCCAGCAGCTTCGACAGGGGGTCACCTAACTATGGCTACACCTTC.

The J gene is TRBJ2-1, the V gene TRBV5-1; 11 bases match TRBD1. This CDR3 region has 15 residues. Germline V lookup: CDR1 SGHRS, CDR2 YFSETQ. Trimming at V came to 0 bases and at J to 6 bases, leaving 2 bases not matched to a gene. The CDR3 reads CASSLAGQGANEQFF. CDR3 sequence (DNA): TGCGCCAGCAGCTTGGCAGGACAGGGGGCCAATGAGCAGTTCTTC.

This clonotype was detected a few times. This rearrangement joins TRBV6-1 to TRBJ1-2, with a tentative D call TRBD1 (5 bases). The V end was cut by 7 bases, the J end by 2 bases, with 11 bases between. The CDR3 covers 13 residues. Germline CDR1 MNHNS, CDR2 SASEGT. CDR3 in DNA: TGTGCCAGCATCGGAGGGGCGAACTATGGCTACACCTTC. This translates into CASIGGANYGYTF.

This chain uses TRBV2 with TRBJ1-4, with D possibly TRBD1 on 6 matching bases. Germline V gene sequence: CDR1 SNHLY, CDR2 FYNNEI. The length of the CDR3 is 11 residues. The germline V and J ends were trimmed by 11 bases and 8 bases, with 12 bases remaining between them. The CDR3 sequence is CAGGLGEKLFF. The CDR3 nucleotides read TGTGCCGGGGGGCTCGGAGAAAAACTGTTTTTT.

This clonotype appeared many times. CDR3 nucleotide sequence: TGTGCCAGCAGTGGATCGGGACCTCCCAATGAAAAACTGTTTTTT. This encodes CASSGSGPPNEKLFF. This rearrangement joins TRBV2 to TRBJ1-4, with a weak D call TRBD1 (5 bases). Trimming pared 4 bases from V and 5 bases from J, leaving 14 bases between. The germline V gene encodes CDR1 SNHLY and CDR2 FYNNEI. The CDR3 runs to 15 residues.

This clonotype came up many times. This chain connects TRBV6-1 to TRBJ1-3, with TRBD1 identical over 8 bases. This CDR3 region has 15 residues. CDR1 MNHNS and CDR2 SASEGT come from the germline V gene. Germline trimming cut 5 bases from V and 2 bases from J; bases unmatched to any gene: 5. For the CDR3, the DNA is TGTGCCAGCAGTCTCGAGACAGGGGCTGGAAACACCATATATTTT. Encoded protein: CASSLETGAGNTIYF.

This clonotype was detected many times. V and J are TRBV29-1 and TRBJ2-7; weak D call: TRBD1 (6 bases). The CDR3 sequence is 13 residues long. The V and J ends lost 5 bases and 4 bases respectively, with 15 bases between them. The V gene's germline CDR1 is SQVTM and CDR2 ANQGSEA. Here the CDR3 reads CSVSTGFGYEQYF. The DNA for the CDR3 is TGCAGCGTTTCCACAGGGTTCGGTTACGAGCAGTACTTC.

This clonotype has a count of ten or more. A much larger clone is a single base away; this may be a read error. This sequence joins TRBV28 and TRBJ1-1; TRBD1 aligns across 8 bases. Germline V gives CDR1 MDHEN, CDR2 SYDVKM. There are 13 residues in the CDR3. V lost 7 bases and J lost 3; bases outside the gene matches: 4. The CDR3 nucleotides are TGTGCCAGCACCTTGACAGGGGACACTGAAGCTTTCTTT. This gives the protein CASTLTGDTEAFF.

V and J are TRBV27 and TRBJ2-7, with 9 bases lining up with TRBD2. After removal of 7 bases from V and 3 bases from J, the junction contained 10 bases not matched to a gene. This CDR3 comprises 15 residues. Germline V gives CDR1 MNHEY, CDR2 SMNVEV (reference sequence). CDR3 coding DNA: TGTGCCAGCAACCCTCGGGTAGCGGGGGACTACGAGCAGTACTTC. As protein: CASNPRVAGDYEQYF.

This clonotype appeared a few times. The chain combines TRBV15 with TRBJ2-2; D is unresolved. There are 17 residues in the CDR3. V lost 1 base to trimming and J lost 2 bases, with 14 bases between them. Germline-derived CDR1 and CDR2 are LNHNV and YYDKDF (reference sequence). DNA of the CDR3: TGTGCCACCAGCAGAGCTTATATGGGATTTAACACCGGGGAGCTGTTTTTT. Translated: CATSRAYMGFNTGELFF.

This chain connects TRBV28 to TRBJ1-6; D possibly corresponds to TRBD1 (6 bases). CDR1 and CDR2 (germline): MDHEN, SYDVKM. V gave up 4 bases and J gave up 0 bases, with 13 bases separating them. The CDR3 consists of 17 residues. The CDR3 DNA is TGTGCCAGCAGTTCCGGGACAACCAGCTCCTATAATTCACCCCTCCACTTT. Translating gives CASSSGTTSSYNSPLHF.

The table lists this clonotype with a few counts. This sequence joins TRBV6-2 or TRBV6-3 and TRBJ2-4; no reliable D call. Germline assignment: CDR1 MNHEY and CDR2 SVGEGT. The length of the CDR3 is 19 residues. Trimming stripped 5 bases from V and 0 bases from J, with 23 bases between. The CDR3 sequence is CASSTSTRPQTLAKNIQYF. In nucleotides, the CDR3 is TGTGCCAGCAGTACCTCAACCCGCCCGCAGACACTAGCCAAAAACATTCAGTACTTC.

This clonotype was seen at least ten times. The rearrangement uses TRBV11-3 and TRBJ2-2; D ambiguous. Germline V lookup: CDR1 SGHNT, CDR2 YENEEA. This CDR3 is built from 11 residues. Trimming stripped 6 bases from V and 8 bases from J, with 7 bases between. The CDR3 here is CASRDAGELFF. The CDR3 nucleotides read TGTGCCAGCAGAGACGCTGGGGAGCTGTTTTTT.

This clonotype was counted many times. The chain employs TRBV6-2 or TRBV6-3 and TRBJ1-5; D is perhaps TRBD1 (5 bases). Deletions cut 0 bases from V and 0 bases from J, with 12 bases between. The CDR3 has 17 amino acids. Germline V lookup: CDR1 MNHEY, CDR2 SVGEGT. The CDR3: CASSYSGLINSNQPQHF. CDR3 DNA sequence: TGTGCCAGCAGTTACTCGGGACTGATAAATAGCAATCAGCCCCAGCATTTT.

In this sample, this clonotype turned up a few times. Since a much larger clone is just one base distant, this may be a read error. The chain carries TRBV5-1 and TRBJ1-2; TRBD1 matches at 7 bases. Germline assignment: CDR1 SGHRS and CDR2 YFSETQ. The CDR3 sequence is 14 residues long. The CDR3 DNA is TGCACCAGCAGCTTTAACGACAGGGTGGCTGGCTACACCTTC. It specifies CTSSFNDRVAGYTF.

The V and J genes are TRBV11-2 and TRBJ1-1, with D possibly matching TRBD1 (6 bases). Germline V CDR1 and CDR2: SGHAT, FQNNGV. This CDR3 has 15 amino acids. The V end was cut by 5 bases, the J end by 6 bases, with 19 bases between. The CDR3 reads CASSIYQNREAEAFF. The CDR3 DNA sequence: TGTGCCAGCAGCATCTACCAAAACAGGGAAGCTGAAGCTTTCTTT.

To note about this clonotype: A much larger clone lies a single base off, so this may be a read error. The V gene is TRBV24-1, the J gene TRBJ1-5; 10 bases agree with TRBD1. Germline values: CDR1 KGHDR, CDR2 SFDVKD. CDR3 length: 16 residues. With V trimmed by 3 bases and J by 4 bases, 5 bases remained unmatched. Here the CDR3 reads CATSDRGTGENQPQHF. Here the CDR3 DNA reads TGTGCCACCAGTGATCGGGGGACAGGGGAGAATCAGCCCCAGCATTTT.

V gene TRBV3-1 combines with J gene TRBJ2-3; 7 bases agree with TRBD1. After removal of 5 bases from V and 2 bases from J, the junction contained 10 bases not matched to a gene. The length of the CDR3 is 16 residues. CDR1 is LGHDT and CDR2 is YNNKEL in the germline V gene (reference sequence). The CDR3 here is CASSNNRGPITDTQYF. CDR3 DNA sequence: TGTGCCAGCAGCAACAACAGGGGCCCTATCACAGATACGCAGTATTTT.

The chain links TRBV6-1 to TRBJ1-6, with 7 nucleotides matching TRBD1. Germline values: CDR1 MNHNS, CDR2 SASEGT. This CDR3 contains 15 residues. The V gene end was trimmed by 7 bases and the J gene end by 5 bases; junction bases not matched to a gene: 8. CDR3 region: CASMRQGWNNSPLHF. CDR3 DNA sequence: TGTGCCAGCATGAGACAGGGTTGGAATAATTCACCCCTCCACTTT.

Ten or more counts support this clonotype. An end of the junction does not agree with germline; a read error may underlie this. This chain links TRBV12-3 or TRBV12-4 with TRBJ1-1; D not certain. This CDR3 spans 13 amino acids. As DNA, the CDR3 is TGTGCCAGCAGCTTAGAACAGAACACTGAAGCTTTCTTT. The encoded protein is CASSLEQNTEAFF.